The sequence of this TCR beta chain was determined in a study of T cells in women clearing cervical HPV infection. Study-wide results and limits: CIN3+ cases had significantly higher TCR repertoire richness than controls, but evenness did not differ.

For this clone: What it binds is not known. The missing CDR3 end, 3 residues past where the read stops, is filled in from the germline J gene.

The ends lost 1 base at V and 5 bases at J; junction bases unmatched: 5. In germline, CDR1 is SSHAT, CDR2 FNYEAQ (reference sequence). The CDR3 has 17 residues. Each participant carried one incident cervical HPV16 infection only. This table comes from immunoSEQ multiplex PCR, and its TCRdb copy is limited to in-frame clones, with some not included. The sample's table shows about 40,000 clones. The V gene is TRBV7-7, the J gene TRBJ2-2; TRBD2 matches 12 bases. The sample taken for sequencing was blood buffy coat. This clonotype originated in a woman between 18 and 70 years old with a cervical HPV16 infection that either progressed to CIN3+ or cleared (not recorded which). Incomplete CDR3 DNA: TGTGCCAGCAGCTTAGAGCTAGCGGGAGGGAAAACCGGGGAG. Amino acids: CASSLELAGGKTGE. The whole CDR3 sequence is CASSLELAGGKTGELFF.